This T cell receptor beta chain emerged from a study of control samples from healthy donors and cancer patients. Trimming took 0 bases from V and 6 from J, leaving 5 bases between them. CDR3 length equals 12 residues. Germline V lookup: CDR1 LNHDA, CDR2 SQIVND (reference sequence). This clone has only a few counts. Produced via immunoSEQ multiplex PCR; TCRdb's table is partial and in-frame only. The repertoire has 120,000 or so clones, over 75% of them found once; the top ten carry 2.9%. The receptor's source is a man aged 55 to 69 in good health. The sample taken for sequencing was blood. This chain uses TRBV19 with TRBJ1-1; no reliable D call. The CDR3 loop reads CASSIDWSEAFF. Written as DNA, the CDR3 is TGTGCCAGTAGTATAGACTGGTCTGAAGCTTTCTTT.